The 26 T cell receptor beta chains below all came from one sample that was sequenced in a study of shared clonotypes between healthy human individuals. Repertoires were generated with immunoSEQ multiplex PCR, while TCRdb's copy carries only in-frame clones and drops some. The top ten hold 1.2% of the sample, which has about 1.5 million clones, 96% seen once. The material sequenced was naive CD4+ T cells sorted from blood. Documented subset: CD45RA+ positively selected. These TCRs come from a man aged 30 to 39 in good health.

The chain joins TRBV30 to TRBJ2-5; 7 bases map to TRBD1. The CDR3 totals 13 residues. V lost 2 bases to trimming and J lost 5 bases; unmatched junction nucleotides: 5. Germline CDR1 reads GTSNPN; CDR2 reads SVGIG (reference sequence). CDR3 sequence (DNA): TGTGCCTGGAGTACGCAGGGGGTGGAGACCCAGTACTTC. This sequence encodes CAWSTQGVETQYF.

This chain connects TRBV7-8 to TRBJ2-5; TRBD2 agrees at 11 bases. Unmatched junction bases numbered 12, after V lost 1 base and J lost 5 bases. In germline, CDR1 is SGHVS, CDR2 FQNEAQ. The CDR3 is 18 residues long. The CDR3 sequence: CASSLERLAGGRWETQYF. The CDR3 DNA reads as TGTGCCAGCAGCTTAGAGAGGCTAGCGGGAGGCCGGTGGGAGACCCAGTACTTC. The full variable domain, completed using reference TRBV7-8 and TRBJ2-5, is GAGVSQSPRYKVAKRGQDVALRCDPISGHVSLFWYQQALGQGPEFLTYFQNEAQLDKSGLPSDRFFAERPEGSVSTLKIQRTQQEDSAVYLCASSLERLAGGRWETQYFGPGTRLLVL.

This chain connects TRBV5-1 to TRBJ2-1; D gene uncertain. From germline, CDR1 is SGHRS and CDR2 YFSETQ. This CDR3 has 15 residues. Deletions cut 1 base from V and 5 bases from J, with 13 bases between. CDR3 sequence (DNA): TGCGCCAGCAGCTTGATTGGGTTGTCGGACAATGAGCAGTTCTTC. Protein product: CASSLIGLSDNEQFF.

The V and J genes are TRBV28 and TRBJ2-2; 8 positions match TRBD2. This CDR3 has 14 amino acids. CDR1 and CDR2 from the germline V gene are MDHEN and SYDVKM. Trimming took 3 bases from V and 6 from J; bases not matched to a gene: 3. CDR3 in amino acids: CASSFSGIAGELFF. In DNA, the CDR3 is TGTGCCAGCAGTTTTAGCGGGATCGCCGGGGAGCTGTTTTTT.

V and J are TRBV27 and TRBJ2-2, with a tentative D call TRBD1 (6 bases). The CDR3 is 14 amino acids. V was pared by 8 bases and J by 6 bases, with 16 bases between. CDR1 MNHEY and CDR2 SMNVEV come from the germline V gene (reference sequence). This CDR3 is CASGVQGVAGELFF. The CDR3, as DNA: TGTGCCAGCGGAGTACAGGGTGTGGCCGGGGAGCTGTTTTTT.

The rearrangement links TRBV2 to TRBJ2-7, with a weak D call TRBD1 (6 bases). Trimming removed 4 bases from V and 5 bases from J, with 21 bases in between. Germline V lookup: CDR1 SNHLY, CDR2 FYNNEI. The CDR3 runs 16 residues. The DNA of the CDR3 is TGTGCCAGCAGTGCCAGGACAGTCCTAGGGGCTAACGAGCAGTACTTC. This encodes CASSARTVLGANEQYF.

CDR3: CASTDRYHRVRFEQFF. The CDR3 DNA is TGTGCCAGCACCGACCGTTACCACAGGGTCCGATTCGAGCAGTTCTTC. The chain couples TRBV28 to TRBJ2-1; weak D call: TRBD1 (6 bases). Germline V gene data show CDR1 as MDHEN and CDR2 as SYDVKM. V was cut by 7 bases and J by 10 bases, with 26 bases left in between. The CDR3 sequence is 16 residues long.

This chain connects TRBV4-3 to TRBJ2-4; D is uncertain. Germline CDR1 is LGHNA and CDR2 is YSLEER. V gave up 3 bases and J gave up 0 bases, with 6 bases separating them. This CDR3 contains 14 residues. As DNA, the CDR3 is TGCGCCAGCAGCCACCACAGAGCCAAAAACATTCAGTACTTC. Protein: CASSHHRAKNIQYF.

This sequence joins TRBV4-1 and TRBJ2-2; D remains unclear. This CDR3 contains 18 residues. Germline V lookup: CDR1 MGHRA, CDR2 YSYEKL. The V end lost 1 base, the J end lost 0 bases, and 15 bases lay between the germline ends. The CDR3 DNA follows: TGCGCCAGCAGCCAAGTAACCGACATACTCGCGAACACCGGGGAGCTGTTTTTT. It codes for CASSQVTDILANTGELFF.

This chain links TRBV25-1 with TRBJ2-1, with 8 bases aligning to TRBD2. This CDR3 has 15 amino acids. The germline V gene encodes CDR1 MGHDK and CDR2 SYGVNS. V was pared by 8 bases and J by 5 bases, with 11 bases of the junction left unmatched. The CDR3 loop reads CASRPRGGPHNEQFF. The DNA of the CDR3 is TGTGCCAGCCGCCCTCGGGGGGGTCCTCACAATGAGCAGTTCTTC.

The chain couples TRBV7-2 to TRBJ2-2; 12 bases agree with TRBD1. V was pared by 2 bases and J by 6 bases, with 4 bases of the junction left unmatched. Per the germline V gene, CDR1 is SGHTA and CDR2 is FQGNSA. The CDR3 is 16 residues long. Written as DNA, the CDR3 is TGTGCCAGCAGCTTATGGGACAGGGGGCTATCCGGGGAGCTGTTTTTT. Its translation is CASSLWDRGLSGELFF.

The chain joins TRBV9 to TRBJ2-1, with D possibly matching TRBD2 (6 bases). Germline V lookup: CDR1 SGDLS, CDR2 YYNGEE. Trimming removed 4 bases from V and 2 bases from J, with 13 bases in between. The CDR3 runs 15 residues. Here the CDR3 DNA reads TGTGCCAGCAGCTTAACAGGCGGGACCTACAATGAGCAGTTCTTC. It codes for CASSLTGGTYNEQFF.

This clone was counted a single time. CDR3 residues: CASSLTDFYTDTQYF. The DNA of the CDR3 is TGTGCCAGCAGCCTAACGGACTTCTACACAGATACGCAGTATTTT. This rearrangement joins TRBV9 to TRBJ2-3; TRBD2 is a possible D gene (5 bases). Trimming cost V 4 bases and J 2 bases, with 14 bases left between them. The germline V gene encodes CDR1 SGDLS and CDR2 YYNGEE. The CDR3 has 15 residues.

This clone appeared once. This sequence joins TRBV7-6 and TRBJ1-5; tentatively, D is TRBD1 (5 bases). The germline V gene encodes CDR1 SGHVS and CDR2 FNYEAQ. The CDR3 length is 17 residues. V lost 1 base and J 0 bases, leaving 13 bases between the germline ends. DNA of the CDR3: TGTGCCAGCAGCTTAGGGCAGGGAGGGGATAGCAATCAGCCCCAGCATTTT. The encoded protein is CASSLGQGGDSNQPQHF. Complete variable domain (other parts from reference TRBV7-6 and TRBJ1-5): GAGVSQSPRYKVTKRGQDVALRCDPISGHVSLYWYRQALGQGPEFLTYFNYEAQQDKSGLPNDRFSAERPEGSISTLTIQRTEQRDSAMYRCASSLGQGGDSNQPQHFGDGTRLSIL.

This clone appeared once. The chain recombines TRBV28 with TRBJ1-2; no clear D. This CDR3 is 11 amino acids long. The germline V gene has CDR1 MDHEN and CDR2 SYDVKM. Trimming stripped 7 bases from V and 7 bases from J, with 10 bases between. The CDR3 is CASTTDTGYTF. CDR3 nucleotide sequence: TGTGCCAGCACGACGGATACTGGCTACACCTTC.

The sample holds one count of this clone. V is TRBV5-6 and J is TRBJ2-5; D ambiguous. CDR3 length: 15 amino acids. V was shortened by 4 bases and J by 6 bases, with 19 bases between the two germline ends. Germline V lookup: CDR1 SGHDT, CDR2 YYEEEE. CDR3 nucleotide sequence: TGTGCCAGCAGCCGAGACATGCGGACCAACCAGACCCAGTACTTC. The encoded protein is CASSRDMRTNQTQYF.

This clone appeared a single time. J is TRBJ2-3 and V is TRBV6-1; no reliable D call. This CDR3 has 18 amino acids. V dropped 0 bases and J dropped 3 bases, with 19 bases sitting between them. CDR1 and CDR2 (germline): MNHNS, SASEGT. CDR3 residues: CASSEARLEGKRTDTQYF. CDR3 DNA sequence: TGTGCCAGCAGTGAAGCTCGCCTGGAAGGGAAGAGGACAGATACGCAGTATTTT.

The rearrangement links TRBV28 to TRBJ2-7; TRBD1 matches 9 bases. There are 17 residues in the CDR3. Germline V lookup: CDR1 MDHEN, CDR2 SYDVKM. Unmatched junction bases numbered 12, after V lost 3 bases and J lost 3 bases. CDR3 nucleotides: TGTGCCAGCAGTTTTGCGGGACAGGGTCTTAAGGGCTACGAGCAGTACTTC. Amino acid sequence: CASSFAGQGLKGYEQYF.

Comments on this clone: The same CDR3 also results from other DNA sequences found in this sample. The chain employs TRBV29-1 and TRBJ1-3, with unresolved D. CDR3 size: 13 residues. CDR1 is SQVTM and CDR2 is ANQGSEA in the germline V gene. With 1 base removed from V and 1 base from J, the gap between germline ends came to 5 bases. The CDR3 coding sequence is TGCAGCGTTGAAGTCCAATCTGGAAACACCATATATTTT. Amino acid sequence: CSVEVQSGNTIYF.

For the CDR3, the DNA is TGTGCCAGCCGCCTGTGGGAGTCGGACACCGGGGAGCTGTTTTTT. Translation gives CASRLWESDTGELFF. V usage is TRBV28 and J usage is TRBJ2-2, with D perhaps matching TRBD2 (5 bases). Trimming took off 8 bases at V and 3 bases at J, with 16 bases between the two ends. The CDR3 is made up of 15 amino acids. The germline V gene has CDR1 MDHEN and CDR2 SYDVKM.

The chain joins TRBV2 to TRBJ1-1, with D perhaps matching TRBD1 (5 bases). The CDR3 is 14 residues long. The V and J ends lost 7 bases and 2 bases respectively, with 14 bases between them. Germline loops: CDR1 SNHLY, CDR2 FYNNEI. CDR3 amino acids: CASTARGFNTEAFF. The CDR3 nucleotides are TGTGCCAGCACGGCCCGGGGGTTTAACACTGAAGCTTTCTTT. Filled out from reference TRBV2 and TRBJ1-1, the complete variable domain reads EPEVTQTPSHQVTQMGQEVILRCVPISNHLYFYWYRQILGQKVEFLVSFYNNEISEKSEIFDDQFSVERPDGSNFTLKIRSTKLEDSAMYFCASTARGFNTEAFFGQGTRLTVV.

CDR3 sequence reads: CASFLAGTDTQYF. The CDR3 DNA sequence: TGTGCCAGCTTCCTAGCGGGCACAGATACGCAGTATTTT. The chain employs TRBV5-6 and TRBJ2-3, with TRBD2 matching over 7 bases. The CDR3 runs to 13 residues. Germline V gene sequence: CDR1 SGHDT, CDR2 YYEEEE. J lost 1 base, V lost 7 bases, and 3 bases had no gene match. Full variable domain (missing parts from reference TRBV5-6 and TRBJ2-3): DAGVTQSPTHLIKTRGQQVTLRCSPKSGHDTVSWYQQALGQGPQFIFQYYEEEERQRGNFPDRFSGHQFPNYSSELNVNALLLGDSALYLCASFLAGTDTQYFGPGTRLTVL.

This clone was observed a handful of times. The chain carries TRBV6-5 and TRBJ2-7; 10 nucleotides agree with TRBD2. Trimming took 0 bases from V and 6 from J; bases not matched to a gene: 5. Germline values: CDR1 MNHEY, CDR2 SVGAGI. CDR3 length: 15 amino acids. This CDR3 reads CASSYSPIAGGEQYF. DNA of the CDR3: TGTGCCAGCAGTTACTCGCCTATAGCGGGAGGCGAGCAGTACTTC.

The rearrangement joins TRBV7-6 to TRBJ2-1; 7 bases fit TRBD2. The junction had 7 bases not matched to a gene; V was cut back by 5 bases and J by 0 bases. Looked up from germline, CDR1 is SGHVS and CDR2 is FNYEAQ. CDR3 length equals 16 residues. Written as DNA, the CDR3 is TGTGCCAGCAGCCGCGGCGGCGGGAGCTCCTACAATGAGCAGTTCTTC. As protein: CASSRGGGSSYNEQFF. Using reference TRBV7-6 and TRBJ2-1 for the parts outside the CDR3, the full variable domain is GAGVSQSPRYKVTKRGQDVALRCDPISGHVSLYWYRQALGQGPEFLTYFNYEAQQDKSGLPNDRFSAERPEGSISTLTIQRTEQRDSAMYRCASSRGGGSSYNEQFFGPGTRLTVL.

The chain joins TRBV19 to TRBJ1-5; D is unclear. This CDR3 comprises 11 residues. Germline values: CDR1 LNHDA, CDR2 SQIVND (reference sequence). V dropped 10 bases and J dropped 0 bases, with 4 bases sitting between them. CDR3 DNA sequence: TGTGCCACCGGTAGCAATCAGCCCCAGCATTTT. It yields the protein CATGSNQPQHF.

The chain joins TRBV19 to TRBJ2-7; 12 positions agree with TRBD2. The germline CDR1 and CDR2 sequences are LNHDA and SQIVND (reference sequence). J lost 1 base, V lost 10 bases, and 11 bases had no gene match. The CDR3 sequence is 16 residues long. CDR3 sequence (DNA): TGTGCCAAACCGCGGCTAGCGGGAGGGCCGTCCTACGAGCAGTACTTC. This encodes CAKPRLAGGPSYEQYF.